Shown below are 11 T cell receptor beta chains from a single sample sequenced in a study of T cell repertoires in cytomegalovirus infection. TCRdb ran MiXCR on the reads and lists one entry per CDR3 protein. Altogether 900,000 to 950,000 distinct CDR3 sequences are present, approximately 32% being singletons, with the ten largest covering around 15%. Their antigen targets remain unknown. The sample here was cultured CD8+ T cells from PBMCs, taken from culture after CMV antigen stimulation. These TCRs come from a human donor in good health (CMV status not recorded). Some clones in this sample may be carry-over from other donors' samples.

The V call is TRBV6-2 or TRBV6-3, the J call TRBJ2-7; 14 positions agree with TRBD2. V shed 6 bases, J shed 2 bases, and the junction held 9 bases outside the gene matches. The CDR3 is made up of 17 amino acids. Per the germline V gene, CDR1 is MNHEY and CDR2 is SVGEGT. The CDR3 region has the DNA TGTGCCAGCAGCCCAGGGGGACTAGCGGGGGACCCCTACGAGCAGTACTTC. Translated: CASSPGGLAGDPYEQYF.

V is TRBV2 and J is TRBJ2-7; D might be TRBD1 or TRBD2, each matching 5 bases. The germline V and J ends were trimmed by 11 bases and 6 bases, with 14 bases remaining between them. Germline values: CDR1 SNHLY, CDR2 FYNNEI. This CDR3 spans 11 amino acids. CDR3 in DNA: TGTGCCTCCCCCCGAGGGGCCGAGCAGTACTTC. This translates into CASPRGAEQYF.

There are a few counts of this clonotype. This rearrangement joins TRBV14 to TRBJ1-3, with D perhaps matching TRBD1 (5 bases). The CDR3 contains 14 residues. Trimming removed 4 bases at V and 2 bases at J, with 9 bases between. Per germline, CDR1 SGHDN and CDR2 FVKESK. For the CDR3, the DNA is TGTGCCAGCAGCCGACGGGGGGCTGGAAACACCATATATTTT. This translates into CASSRRGAGNTIYF. The full variable domain, its missing parts supplied by reference TRBV14 and TRBJ1-3, is EAGVTQFPSHSVIEKGQTVTLRCDPISGHDNLYWYRRVMGKEIKFLLHFVKESKQDESGMPNNRFLAERTGGTYSTLKVQPAELEDSGVYFCASSRRGAGNTIYFGEGSWLTVV.

Notes on this clonotype: The CDR3 end shows no conserved phenylalanine or tryptophan, and so a read error is likely. The DNA is left out, because the CDR3 cannot be placed on it with certainty; the CDR3 is given as TCRdb lists it. The gene calls are TRBV6-2 or TRBV6-3 and TRBJ2-5; the D call of TRBD2 is as the table states it, not checked on the DNA. Looked up from germline, CDR1 is MNHEY and CDR2 is SVGEGT. 10 amino acids form the CDR3, both terminal residues included. CDR3: CASVRDSLRG.

This clonotype was recorded many times. V gene TRBV19 combines with J gene TRBJ2-7; D is unclear. The CDR3 has 9 residues. CDR1 and CDR2 from the germline V gene are LNHDA and SQIVND (reference sequence). Trimming took off 8 bases at V and 1 base at J, with 0 bases between the two ends. The CDR3 sequence is CASSYEQYF. The CDR3 nucleotides read TGTGCCAGTTCCTACGAGCAGTACTTC.

The rearrangement links TRBV7-8 to TRBJ1-4; D might be TRBD1 (5 bases). The CDR3 is 15 amino acids. V was pared by 2 bases and J by 7 bases, with 14 bases between. CDR1 SGHVS and CDR2 FQNEAQ come from the germline V gene. This chain's CDR3 is CASSLILGRVEKLFF. CDR3 DNA: TGTGCCAGCAGCTTAATACTGGGACGGGTTGAAAAACTGTTTTTT. Full variable domain (rest looked up from reference TRBV7-8 and TRBJ1-4): GAGVSQSPRYKVAKRGQDVALRCDPISGHVSLFWYQQALGQGPEFLTYFQNEAQLDKSGLPSDRFFAERPEGSVSTLKIQRTQQEDSAVYLCASSLILGRVEKLFFGSGTQLSVL.

The chain couples TRBV4-1 to TRBJ1-2, with D perhaps matching TRBD1 (5 bases). Germline V gene lookup returns CDR1 MGHRA and CDR2 YSYEKL. Trimming took off 4 bases at V and 6 bases at J, with 21 bases between the two ends. The CDR3 extends over 16 amino acids. CDR3 amino acids: CASSPDPGGVEDGYTF. Written as DNA, the CDR3 is TGCGCCAGCAGCCCCGACCCCGGAGGGGTCGAAGATGGCTACACCTTC.

This clonotype was observed a few times. V usage is TRBV29-1 and J usage is TRBJ1-2; 8 bases fit TRBD1. V lost 0 bases and J lost 8; bases outside the gene matches: 11. Germline lookup yields CDR1 SQVTM and CDR2 ANQGSEA. The CDR3 length is 15 residues. In DNA form, the CDR3 reads TGCAGCGTTGAAGATATACAGGGGGGTAATATAGGCTACACCTTC. It codes for CSVEDIQGGNIGYTF.

A few counts support this clonotype. The V call is TRBV12-3 or TRBV12-4, the J call TRBJ2-1, with 7 positions matching TRBD1. The junction had 7 bases not matched to a gene; V was cut back by 4 bases and J by 4 bases. The CDR3 is made up of 15 amino acids. This chain's CDR3 is CASSSTTGVYNEQFF. CDR3 coding DNA: TGTGCCAGCAGTTCCACCACAGGGGTTTACAATGAGCAGTTCTTC.

This clonotype came up a few times. The chain employs TRBV6-6 and TRBJ2-1; 16 positions agree with TRBD2. CDR1 and CDR2 from the germline V gene are MNHNY and SVGAGI (reference sequence). This CDR3 region has 20 residues. V shed 3 bases, J shed 2 bases, and the junction held 10 bases outside the gene matches. CDR3 sequence reads: CASSYPSSGLAGGTYNEQFF. The DNA of the CDR3 is TGTGCCAGCAGTTATCCATCATCGGGACTAGCGGGGGGGACCTACAATGAGCAGTTCTTC.

Details on this clonotype: One base away lies a much larger clone, so this may be a sequencing read error. The genes are TRBV10-3 and TRBJ1-1; 10 nucleotides match TRBD1. Germline lookup yields CDR1 ENHRY and CDR2 SYGVKD. V lost 5 bases and J lost 4; bases outside the gene matches: 1. CDR3 length: 13 amino acids. The CDR3 bases are TGTGCCATCAGTTGGACAGGGGGCACTGAAGCTTTCTTT. It yields the protein CAISWTGGTEAFF.